A selection of T cell receptor beta chains follows, all from one sample in a study of T cell responses to AZD1222 COVID-19 vaccine. TCRdb's copy holds only in-frame clones and misses some; the assay was immunoSEQ multiplex PCR. The profile covers 180,000 or so clones, with roughly 91% appearing a single time and 1.9% taken by the ten largest. This sample comprised peripheral blood, obtained 28 days after the second AZD1222 dose. The receptors come from an adult who received the AZD1222 COVID-19 vaccine. The CDR3 runs from the conserved cysteine through the conserved F or W. Fields, in order: clone size, D gene, J gene, V gene, CDR3 protein, CDR3 DNA. The D gene is left open where the match is weak. A clone size is listed for some rows: how often the clone was seen (once, few, many), or a class if it is expanded.

size: .
D: TRBD2
J: TRBJ2-1
V: TRBV7-3
CDR3: CASRIAGGRFDVYNEQFF
DNA: TGTGCCAGCAGGATAGCGGGGGGTCGGTTCGATGTCTACAATGAGCAGTTCTTC

size: .
D: .
J: TRBJ2-3
V: TRBV2
CDR3: CASSELRAQYTDTQYF
DNA: TGTGCCAGCAGTGAACTTCGGGCCCAATACACAGATACGCAGTATTTT

size: .
D: TRBD1
J: TRBJ2-2
V: TRBV25-1
CDR3: CASSPSDRVFTGELFF
DNA: TGTGCCAGCAGTCCCTCGGACAGGGTATTCACCGGGGAGCTGTTTTTT

size: .
D: .
J: TRBJ2-2
V: TRBV9
CDR3: CASRTGLGTGELFF
DNA: TGTGCCAGCAGAACAGGGCTAGGCACCGGGGAGCTGTTTTTT

size: .
D: .
J: TRBJ1-4
V: TRBV3-1/TRBV3-2
CDR3: CASSQVVEKLFF
DNA: TGTGCCAGCAGCCAAGTGGTTGAAAAACTGTTTTTT

size: .
D: .
J: TRBJ1-2
V: TRBV28
CDR3: CASSLTGATGYTF
DNA: TGTGCCAGCAGTTTAACGGGGGCGACCGGCTACACCTTC

size: .
D: .
J: TRBJ1-2
V: TRBV18
CDR3: CASSPPLQDYGYTF
DNA: TGTGCCAGCTCACCACCGTTACAAGACTATGGCTACACCTTC

size: .
D: .
J: TRBJ2-2
V: TRBV18
CDR3: CASSPSARAGELFF
DNA: TGTGCCAGCTCACCATCGGCCAGGGCCGGGGAGCTGTTTTTT

size: .
D: TRBD1
J: TRBJ1-1
V: TRBV7-3
CDR3: CASSRTGGQTTEAFF
DNA: TGTGCCAGCAGCCGGACAGGGGGGCAAACCACTGAAGCTTTCTTT

size: .
D: TRBD1
J: TRBJ1-2
V: TRBV28
CDR3: CASSLPNRGGYTF
DNA: TGTGCCAGCAGTCTCCCAAACAGGGGAGGCTACACCTTC

size: .
D: .
J: TRBJ1-1
V: TRBV6-6
CDR3: CASSHQHPEAFF
DNA: TGTGCCAGCAGTCACCAACACCCGGAAGCTTTCTTT

size: .
D: .
J: TRBJ1-5
V: TRBV7-9
CDR3: CASSLGRVDQPQHF
DNA: TGTGCCAGCAGCTTAGGCAGGGTCGATCAGCCCCAGCATTTT

size: .
D: .
J: TRBJ2-3
V: TRBV5-6
CDR3: CASTGLRTDTQYF
DNA: TGTGCCAGCACCGGACTTCGAACAGATACGCAGTATTTT

size: .
D: TRBD1
J: TRBJ1-5
V: TRBV27
CDR3: CASSRGDRVGNQPQHF
DNA: TGTGCCAGCAGTCGAGGGGACAGGGTAGGCAATCAGCCCCAGCATTTT

size: .
D: .
J: TRBJ1-1
V: TRBV5-4
CDR3: CASSLLEVPEAFF
DNA: TGTGCCAGCAGCTTGTTAGAAGTCCCTGAAGCTTTCTTT

size: .
D: .
J: TRBJ1-1
V: TRBV19
CDR3: CASSIDGATMNTEAFF
DNA: TGTGCCAGTAGTATAGACGGGGCAACCATGAACACTGAAGCTTTCTTT

size: .
D: .
J: TRBJ2-2
V: TRBV19
CDR3: CASRGVRTTGELFF
DNA: TGTGCCAGTAGAGGGGTGCGTACCACCGGGGAGCTGTTTTTT

size: .
D: .
J: TRBJ1-3
V: TRBV18
CDR3: CASSPDQSSGNTIYF
DNA: TGTGCCAGCTCCCCCGATCAAAGCTCTGGAAACACCATATATTTT

size: .
D: .
J: TRBJ2-5
V: TRBV3-1/TRBV3-2
CDR3: CASSQGAGGQETQYF
DNA: TGTGCCAGCAGCCAAGGGGCAGGGGGGCAAGAGACCCAGTACTTC

size: few
D: TRBD1
J: TRBJ1-6
V: TRBV2
CDR3: CASTAMTGLNSPLHF
DNA: TGTGCCAGCACAGCGATGACAGGGTTGAATTCACCCCTCCACTTT

size: .
D: .
J: TRBJ1-3
V: TRBV7-8
CDR3: CASSTRLSGNTIYF
DNA: TGTGCCAGCAGCACCCGTCTCTCTGGAAACACCATATATTTT

size: .
D: .
J: TRBJ2-1
V: TRBV5-1
CDR3: CASSDPSGLYNEQFF
DNA: TGCGCCAGCAGCGACCCTTCGGGGCTCTACAATGAGCAGTTCTTC

size: .
D: TRBD1
J: TRBJ2-3
V: TRBV19
CDR3: CASSIGQGTGDTQYF
DNA: TGTGCCAGTAGTATAGGACAGGGCACCGGAGATACGCAGTATTTT

size: .
D: .
J: TRBJ2-2
V: TRBV7-7
CDR3: CASSLGNGELFF
DNA: TGTGCCAGCAGCTTAGGGAACGGGGAGCTGTTTTTT

size: .
D: TRBD1
J: TRBJ1-5
V: TRBV18
CDR3: CASSPGTGSNQPQHF
DNA: TGTGCCAGCTCACCGGGGACAGGTAGCAATCAGCCCCAGCATTTT

size: few
D: .
J: TRBJ2-7
V: TRBV18
CDR3: CASSPQGSYEQYF
DNA: TGTGCCAGCTCACCACAGGGGTCCTACGAGCAGTACTTC